This T cell receptor beta chain stems from a study of cytomegalovirus exposure and HLA in healthy donors. General observations from the study: A later analysis linked a missense variant in DCLRE1C to the trimming of TCR beta V and J genes. Confirmation was obtained in vitro that a few CMV-associated chains are specific for CMV antigens. In a later analysis, productive TCRs from donors in an Asian-associated ancestry cluster reportedly carried fewer N-insertions than the cohort mean.

60 Vbeta and 13 Jbeta primers were used in PCR. In the study's own analysis: Later work found 65 million to 85 million unique TCR beta chains, with some 11 million shared. This table comes from immunoSEQ multiplex PCR, and its TCRdb copy is limited to in-frame clones, with some not included. For V, J and clone size, that table is used; D and trimming come from the DNA. The table lists about 130,000 clones, about 78% of them singletons. The count of this clone is one. Its antigen is undetermined. Germline V gene sequence: CDR1 SGHKS, CDR2 YYEKEE (reference sequence). The J segment lost 2 bases and the V segment lost 0 bases, leaving 7 bases of the junction unmatched. The CDR3 is 16 residues long.

Sequences were obtained from PBMCs. The chain couples TRBV5-5 to TRBJ2-7; 8 bases match TRBD2. This clonotype was sampled from a human donor in good health. The CDR3 loop reads CASSLVASGSPYEQYF. The DNA for the CDR3 is TGTGCCAGCAGCTTGGTGGCTAGCGGGTCCCCCTACGAGCAGTACTTC.